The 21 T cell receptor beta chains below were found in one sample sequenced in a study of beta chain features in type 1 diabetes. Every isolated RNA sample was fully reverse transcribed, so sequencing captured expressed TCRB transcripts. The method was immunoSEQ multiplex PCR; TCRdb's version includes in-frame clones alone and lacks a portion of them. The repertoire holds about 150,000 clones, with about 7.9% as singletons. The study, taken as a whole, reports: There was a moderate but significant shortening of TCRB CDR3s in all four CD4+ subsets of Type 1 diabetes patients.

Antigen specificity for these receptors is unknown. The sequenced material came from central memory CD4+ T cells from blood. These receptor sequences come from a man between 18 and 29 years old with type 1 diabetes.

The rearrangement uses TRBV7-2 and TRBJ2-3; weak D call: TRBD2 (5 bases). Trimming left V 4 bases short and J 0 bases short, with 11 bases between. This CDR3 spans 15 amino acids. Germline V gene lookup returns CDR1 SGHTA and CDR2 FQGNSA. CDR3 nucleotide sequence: TGTGCCAGCAGCTCTGACTACCTGAGCACAGATACGCAGTATTTT. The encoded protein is CASSSDYLSTDTQYF.

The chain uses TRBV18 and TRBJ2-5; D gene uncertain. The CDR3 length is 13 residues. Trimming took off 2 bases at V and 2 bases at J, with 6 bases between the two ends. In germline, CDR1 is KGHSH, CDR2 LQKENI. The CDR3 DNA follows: TGTGCCAGCTCACCAGGCCATCAAGAGACCCAGTACTTC. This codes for CASSPGHQETQYF.

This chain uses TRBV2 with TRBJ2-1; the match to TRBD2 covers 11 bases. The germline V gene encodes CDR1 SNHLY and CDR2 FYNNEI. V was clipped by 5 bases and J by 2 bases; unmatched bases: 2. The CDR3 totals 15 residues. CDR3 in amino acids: CASSLAGGPYNEQFF. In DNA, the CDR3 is TGTGCCAGCAGTCTAGCGGGGGGACCCTACAATGAGCAGTTCTTC.

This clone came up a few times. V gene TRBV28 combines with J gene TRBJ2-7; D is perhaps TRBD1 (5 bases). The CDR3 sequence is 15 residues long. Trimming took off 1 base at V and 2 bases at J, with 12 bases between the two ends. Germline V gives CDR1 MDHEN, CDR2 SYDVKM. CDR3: CASSLLGTGAYEQYF. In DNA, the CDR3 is TGTGCCAGCAGTTTATTAGGAACAGGAGCCTACGAGCAGTACTTC.

The CDR3 spells CAITGASSGANVLTF. The CDR3 DNA sequence: TGTGCCATAACAGGGGCTAGCTCTGGGGCCAACGTCCTGACTTTC. The chain links TRBV28 to TRBJ2-6, with 7 positions matching TRBD1. This CDR3 spans 15 amino acids. Looked up from germline, CDR1 is MDHEN and CDR2 is SYDVKM. J was trimmed by 0 bases and V by 10 bases; bases with no gene match: 6.

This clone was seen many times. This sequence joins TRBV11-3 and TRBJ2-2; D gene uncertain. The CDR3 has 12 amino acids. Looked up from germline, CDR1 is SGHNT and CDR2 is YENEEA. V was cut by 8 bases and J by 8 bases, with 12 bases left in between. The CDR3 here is CASALPGGELFF. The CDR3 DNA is TGTGCCAGCGCCCTTCCCGGTGGGGAGCTGTTTTTT.

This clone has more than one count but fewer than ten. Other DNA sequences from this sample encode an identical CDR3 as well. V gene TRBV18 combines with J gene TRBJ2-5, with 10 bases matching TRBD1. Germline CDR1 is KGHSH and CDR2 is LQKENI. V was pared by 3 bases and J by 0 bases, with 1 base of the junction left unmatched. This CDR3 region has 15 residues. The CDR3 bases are TGTGCCAGCTCACCGGGACAGGGGAACCAAGAGACCCAGTACTTC. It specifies CASSPGQGNQETQYF. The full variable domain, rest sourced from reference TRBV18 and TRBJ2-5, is NAGVMQNPRHLVRRRGQEARLRCSPMKGHSHVYWYRQLPEEGLKFMVYLQKENIIDESGMPKERFSAEFPKEGPSILRIQQVVRGDSAAYFCASSPGQGNQETQYFGPGTRLLVL.

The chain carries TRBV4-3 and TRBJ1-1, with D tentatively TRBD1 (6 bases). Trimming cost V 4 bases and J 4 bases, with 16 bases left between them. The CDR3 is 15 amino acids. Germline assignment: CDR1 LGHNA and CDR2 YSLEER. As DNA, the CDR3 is TGCGCCAGCAGCCCCGACAGGTTCCGTAGCACTGAAGCTTTCTTT. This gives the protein CASSPDRFRSTEAFF.

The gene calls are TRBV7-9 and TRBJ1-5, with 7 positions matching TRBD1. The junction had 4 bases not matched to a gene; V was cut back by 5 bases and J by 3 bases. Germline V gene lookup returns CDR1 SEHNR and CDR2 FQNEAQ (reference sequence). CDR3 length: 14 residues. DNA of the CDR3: TGTGCCAGCAGCCTGGGACAGCTCAATCAGCCCCAGCATTTT. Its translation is CASSLGQLNQPQHF.

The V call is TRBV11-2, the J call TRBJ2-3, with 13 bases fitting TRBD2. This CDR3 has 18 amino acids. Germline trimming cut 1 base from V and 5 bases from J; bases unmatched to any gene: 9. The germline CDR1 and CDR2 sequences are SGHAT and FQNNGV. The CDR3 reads CASSLALLGTSGEDTQYF. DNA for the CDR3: TGTGCCAGCAGCTTAGCCCTATTAGGGACTAGCGGGGAAGATACGCAGTATTTT. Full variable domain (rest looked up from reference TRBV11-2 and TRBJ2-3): EAGVAQSPRYKIIEKRQSVAFWCNPISGHATLYWYQQILGQGPKLLIQFQNNGVVDDSQLPKDRFSAERLKGVDSTLKIQPAKLEDSAVYLCASSLALLGTSGEDTQYFGPGTRLTVL.

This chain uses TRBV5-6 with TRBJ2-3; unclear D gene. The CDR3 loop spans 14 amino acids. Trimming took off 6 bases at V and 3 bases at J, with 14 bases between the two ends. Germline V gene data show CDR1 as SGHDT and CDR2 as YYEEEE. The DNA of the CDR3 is TGTGCCAGCAACCGGGTGTCAAGGACAGATACGCAGTATTTT. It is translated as CASNRVSRTDTQYF. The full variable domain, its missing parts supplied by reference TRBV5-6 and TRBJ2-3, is DAGVTQSPTHLIKTRGQQVTLRCSPKSGHDTVSWYQQALGQGPQFIFQYYEEEERQRGNFPDRFSGHQFPNYSSELNVNALLLGDSALYLCASNRVSRTDTQYFGPGTRLTVL.

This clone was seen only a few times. The CDR3 reads CAWTGTGYEQYF. CDR3 nucleotide sequence: TGTGCCTGGACCGGGACAGGCTACGAGCAGTACTTC. The V gene is TRBV30, the J gene TRBJ2-7, with TRBD1 matching over 8 bases. The CDR3 loop spans 12 amino acids. With V trimmed by 4 bases and J by 3 bases, 2 bases remained unmatched. Germline CDR1 reads GTSNPN; CDR2 reads SVGIG (reference sequence).

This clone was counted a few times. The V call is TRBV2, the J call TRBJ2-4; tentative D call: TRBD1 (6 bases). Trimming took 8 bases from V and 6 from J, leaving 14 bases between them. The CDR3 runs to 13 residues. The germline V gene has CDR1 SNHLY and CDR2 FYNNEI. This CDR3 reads CASQEETGNIQYF. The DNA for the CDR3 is TGTGCCAGCCAAGAAGAGACAGGAAACATTCAGTACTTC.

The CDR3 DNA follows: TGCGCCAGCAGCTTGGGGACAGAAAAGAATCAGCCCCAGCATTTT. Encoded protein: CASSLGTEKNQPQHF. The chain recombines TRBV5-1 with TRBJ1-5; maybe TRBD1 (6 bases). Germline CDR1 reads SGHRS; CDR2 reads YFSETQ. Trimming pared 0 bases from V and 4 bases from J, leaving 11 bases between. This CDR3 is built from 15 residues. Full variable domain (rest looked up from reference TRBV5-1 and TRBJ1-5): KAGVTQTPRYLIKTRGQQVTLSCSPISGHRSVSWYQQTPGQGLQFLFEYFSETQRNKGNFPGRFSGRQFSNSRSEMNVSTLELGDSALYLCASSLGTEKNQPQHFGDGTRLSIL.

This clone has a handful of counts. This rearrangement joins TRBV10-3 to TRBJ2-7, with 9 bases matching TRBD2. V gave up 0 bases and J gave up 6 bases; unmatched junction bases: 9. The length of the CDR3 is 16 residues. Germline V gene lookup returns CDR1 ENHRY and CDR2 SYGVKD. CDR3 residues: CAISESGLAGLGEQYF. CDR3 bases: TGTGCCATCAGTGAGTCTGGGCTAGCGGGACTTGGCGAGCAGTACTTC.

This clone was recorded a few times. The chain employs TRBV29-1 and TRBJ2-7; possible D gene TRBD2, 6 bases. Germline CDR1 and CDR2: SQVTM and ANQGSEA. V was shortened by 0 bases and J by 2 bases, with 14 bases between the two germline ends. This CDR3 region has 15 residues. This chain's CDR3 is CSVEDQGLHPYEQYF. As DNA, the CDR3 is TGCAGCGTTGAAGATCAGGGACTTCACCCCTACGAGCAGTACTTC.

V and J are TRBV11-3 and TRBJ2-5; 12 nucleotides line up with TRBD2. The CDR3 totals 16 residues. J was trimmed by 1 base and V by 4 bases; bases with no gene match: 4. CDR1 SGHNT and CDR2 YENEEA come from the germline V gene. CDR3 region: CASSSGLAGFQETQYF. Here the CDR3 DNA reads TGTGCCAGCAGCTCGGGACTAGCGGGCTTCCAAGAGACCCAGTACTTC.

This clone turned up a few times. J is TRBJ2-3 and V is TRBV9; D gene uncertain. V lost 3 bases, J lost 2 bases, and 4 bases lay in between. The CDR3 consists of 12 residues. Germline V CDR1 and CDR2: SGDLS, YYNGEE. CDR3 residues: CASSAFTDTQYF. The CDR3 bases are TGTGCCAGCAGCGCCTTCACAGATACGCAGTATTTT.

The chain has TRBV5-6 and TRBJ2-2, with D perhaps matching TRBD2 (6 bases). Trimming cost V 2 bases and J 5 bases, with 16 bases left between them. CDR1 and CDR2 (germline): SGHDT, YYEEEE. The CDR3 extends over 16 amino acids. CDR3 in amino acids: CASSFILVGRTGELFF. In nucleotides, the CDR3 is TGTGCCAGCAGCTTTATATTGGTAGGGAGGACCGGGGAGCTGTTTTTT. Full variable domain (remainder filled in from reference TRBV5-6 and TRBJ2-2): DAGVTQSPTHLIKTRGQQVTLRCSPKSGHDTVSWYQQALGQGPQFIFQYYEEEERQRGNFPDRFSGHQFPNYSSELNVNALLLGDSALYLCASSFILVGRTGELFFGEGSRLTVL.

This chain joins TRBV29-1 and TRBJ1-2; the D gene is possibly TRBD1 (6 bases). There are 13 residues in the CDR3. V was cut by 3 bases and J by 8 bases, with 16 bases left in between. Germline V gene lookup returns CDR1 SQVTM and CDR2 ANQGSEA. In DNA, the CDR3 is TGCAGCGTTGACAGGGGTGGATTAGACGGCTACACCTTC. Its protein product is CSVDRGGLDGYTF.

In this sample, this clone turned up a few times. CDR3: CASSTSSVTDTQYF. For the CDR3, the DNA is TGTGCCAGCAGCACATCTAGCGTAACAGATACGCAGTATTTT. The chain couples TRBV7-2 to TRBJ2-3, with a possible D match to TRBD2 (6 bases). V shed 5 bases and J shed 3 bases, with 12 bases lying between them. The CDR3 is 14 residues long. In germline, CDR1 is SGHTA, CDR2 FQGNSA.